This T cell receptor beta chain was captured by sequencing in a study of blood T cell repertoires in COVID-19. Turning to the study itself: Samples came from the United States, Italy and Spain, spanning acute and convalescent COVID-19. The cDNA or gDNA used as material had been derived from T cells, B-cell-depleted T cells, or PBMCs.

Profiled with immunoSEQ multiplex PCR; TCRdb holds only in-frame clones, not every one. The sample contains around 200,000 clones, around 81% of which appear only once. Germline CDR1 is LNHDA and CDR2 is SQIVND (reference sequence). The V gene end was trimmed by 6 bases and the J gene end by 9 bases; junction bases not matched to a gene: 14. This CDR3 is built from 17 residues. What was sequenced was peripheral blood. The J gene is TRBJ2-1, the V gene TRBV19, with 13 bases that match TRBD2. The receptor comes from a human donor with acute or convalescent COVID-19. The donor label of this sample is uncertain. The DNA of the CDR3 is TGTGCCAGTAGGATCCCCCAGACTAGCGGGGGGCGGGGTGAGCAGTTCTTC. This translates into CASRIPQTSGGRGEQFF.